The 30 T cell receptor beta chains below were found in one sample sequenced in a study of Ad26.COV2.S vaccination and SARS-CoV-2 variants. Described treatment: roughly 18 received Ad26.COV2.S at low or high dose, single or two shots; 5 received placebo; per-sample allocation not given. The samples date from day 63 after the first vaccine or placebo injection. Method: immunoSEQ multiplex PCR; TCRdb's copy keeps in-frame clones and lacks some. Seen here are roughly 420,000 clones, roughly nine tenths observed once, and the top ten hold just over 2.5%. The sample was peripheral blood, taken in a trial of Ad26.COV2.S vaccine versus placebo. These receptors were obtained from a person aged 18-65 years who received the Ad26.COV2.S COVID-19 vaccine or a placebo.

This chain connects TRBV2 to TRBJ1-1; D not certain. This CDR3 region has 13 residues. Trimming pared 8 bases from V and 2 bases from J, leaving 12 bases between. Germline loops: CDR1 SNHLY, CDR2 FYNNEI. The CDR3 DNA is TGTGCCAGCCAGCTACTTCTAAACACTGAAGCTTTCTTT. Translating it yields CASQLLLNTEAFF. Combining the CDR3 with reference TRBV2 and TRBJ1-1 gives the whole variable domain EPEVTQTPSHQVTQMGQEVILRCVPISNHLYFYWYRQILGQKVEFLVSFYNNEISEKSEIFDDQFSVERPDGSNFTLKIRSTKLEDSAMYFCASQLLLNTEAFFGQGTRLTVV.

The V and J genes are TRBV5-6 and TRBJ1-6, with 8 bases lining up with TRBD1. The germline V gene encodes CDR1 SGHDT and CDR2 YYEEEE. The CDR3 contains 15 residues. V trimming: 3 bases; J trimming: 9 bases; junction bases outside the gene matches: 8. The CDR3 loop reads CASSWGTGGFSPLHF. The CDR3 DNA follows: TGTGCCAGCAGCTGGGGGACAGGTGGCTTTTCACCCCTCCACTTT.

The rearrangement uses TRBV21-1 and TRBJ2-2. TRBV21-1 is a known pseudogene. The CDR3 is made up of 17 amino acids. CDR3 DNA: TGTGCCAGCAGCAAAAAGCGGGACAGCGCGAACACCGGGGAGCTGTTTTTT. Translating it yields CASSKKRDSANTGELFF.

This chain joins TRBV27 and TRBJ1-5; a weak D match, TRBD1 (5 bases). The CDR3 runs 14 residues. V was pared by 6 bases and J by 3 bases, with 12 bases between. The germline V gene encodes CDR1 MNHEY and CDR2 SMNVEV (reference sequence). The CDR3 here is CASSLHRTNQPQHF. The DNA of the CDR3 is TGTGCCAGCAGCCTACACAGGACCAATCAGCCCCAGCATTTT.

In nucleotides, the CDR3 is TGTGCCAGCACCATCGGTGGGGCAGAAACGTACACCGGGGAGCTGTTTTTT. It translates to CASTIGGAETYTGELFF. The chain employs TRBV28 and TRBJ2-2, with D perhaps TRBD1 (5 bases). The germline V gene encodes CDR1 MDHEN and CDR2 SYDVKM. The CDR3 is made up of 17 amino acids. V was pared by 7 bases and J by 3 bases, with 21 bases between.

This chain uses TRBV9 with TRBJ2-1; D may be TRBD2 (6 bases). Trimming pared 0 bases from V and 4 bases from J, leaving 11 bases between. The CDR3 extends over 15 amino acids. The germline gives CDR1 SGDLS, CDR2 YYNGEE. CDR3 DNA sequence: TGTGCCAGCAGCGTAGTGTCGGGGGTATACAATGAGCAGTTCTTC. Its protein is CASSVVSGVYNEQFF.

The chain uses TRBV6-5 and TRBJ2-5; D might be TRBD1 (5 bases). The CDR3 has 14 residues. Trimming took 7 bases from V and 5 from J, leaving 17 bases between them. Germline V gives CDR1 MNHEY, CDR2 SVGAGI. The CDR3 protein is CASTARPGQETQYF. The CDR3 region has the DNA TGTGCCAGCACCGCGAGGCCAGGGCAGGAGACCCAGTACTTC.

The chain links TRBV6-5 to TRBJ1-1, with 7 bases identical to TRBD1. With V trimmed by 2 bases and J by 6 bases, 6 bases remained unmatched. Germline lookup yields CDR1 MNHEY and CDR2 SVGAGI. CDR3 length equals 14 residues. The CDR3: CASSYQTGSAEAFF. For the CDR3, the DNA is TGTGCCAGCAGTTACCAGACAGGGAGCGCTGAAGCTTTCTTT.

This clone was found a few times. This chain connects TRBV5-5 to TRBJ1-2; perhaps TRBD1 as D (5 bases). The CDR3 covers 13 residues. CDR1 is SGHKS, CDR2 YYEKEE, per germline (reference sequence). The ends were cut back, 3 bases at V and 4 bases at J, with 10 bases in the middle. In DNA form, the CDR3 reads TGTGCCAGCAGCTCGGGACTAGGCTATGGCTACACCTTC. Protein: CASSSGLGYGYTF.

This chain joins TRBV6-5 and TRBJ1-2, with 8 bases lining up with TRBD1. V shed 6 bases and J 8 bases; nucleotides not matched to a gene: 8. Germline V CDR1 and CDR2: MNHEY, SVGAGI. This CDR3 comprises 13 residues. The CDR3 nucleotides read TGTGCCAGCAGCTTGACAGGGGTAGGAGGCTACACCTTC. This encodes CASSLTGVGGYTF.

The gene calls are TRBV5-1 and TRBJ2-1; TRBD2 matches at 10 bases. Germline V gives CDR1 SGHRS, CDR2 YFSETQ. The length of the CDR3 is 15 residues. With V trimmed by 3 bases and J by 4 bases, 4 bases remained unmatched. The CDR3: CASSWTSGKYNEQFF. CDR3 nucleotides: TGCGCCAGCAGCTGGACTAGCGGAAAATACAATGAGCAGTTCTTC. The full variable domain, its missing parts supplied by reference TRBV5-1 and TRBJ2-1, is KAGVTQTPRYLIKTRGQQVTLSCSPISGHRSVSWYQQTPGQGLQFLFEYFSETQRNKGNFPGRFSGRQFSNSRSEMNVSTLELGDSALYLCASSWTSGKYNEQFFGPGTRLTVL.

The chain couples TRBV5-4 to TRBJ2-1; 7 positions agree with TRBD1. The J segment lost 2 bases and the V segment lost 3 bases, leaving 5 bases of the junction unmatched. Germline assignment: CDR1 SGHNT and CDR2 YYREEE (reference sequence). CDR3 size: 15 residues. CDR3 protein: CASSSRQGPYNEQFF. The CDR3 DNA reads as TGTGCCAGCAGCTCCAGACAGGGTCCCTACAATGAGCAGTTCTTC.

The CDR3 bases are TGTGCCAGCAGCCCGATCCTTACGGTGGCTAATGAAAAACTGTTTTTT. It encodes CASSPILTVANEKLFF. The chain links TRBV7-6 to TRBJ1-4; D unresolved. The ends were cut back, 5 bases at V and 3 bases at J, with 16 bases in the middle. CDR3 size: 16 residues. In germline, CDR1 is SGHVS, CDR2 FNYEAQ.

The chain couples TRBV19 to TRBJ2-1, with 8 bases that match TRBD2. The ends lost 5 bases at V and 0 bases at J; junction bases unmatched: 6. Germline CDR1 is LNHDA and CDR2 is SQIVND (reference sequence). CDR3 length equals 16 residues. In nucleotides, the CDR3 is TGTGCCAGTAGTGTTCGCGGGAGGCTCTCCTACAATGAGCAGTTCTTC. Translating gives CASSVRGRLSYNEQFF.

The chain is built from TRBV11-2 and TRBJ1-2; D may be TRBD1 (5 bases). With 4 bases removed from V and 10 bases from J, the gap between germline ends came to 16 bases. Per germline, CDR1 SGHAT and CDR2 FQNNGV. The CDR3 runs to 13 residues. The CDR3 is CASSSPGRVVYTF. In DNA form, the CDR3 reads TGTGCCAGCAGCTCCCCGGGCAGGGTTGTCTACACCTTC.

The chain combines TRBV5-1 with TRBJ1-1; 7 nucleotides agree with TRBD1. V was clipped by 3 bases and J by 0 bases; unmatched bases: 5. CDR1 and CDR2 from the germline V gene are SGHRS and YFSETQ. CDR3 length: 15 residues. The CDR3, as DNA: TGCGCCAGCAGCTCGGCGGGACAGCTGAACACTGAAGCTTTCTTT. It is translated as CASSSAGQLNTEAFF. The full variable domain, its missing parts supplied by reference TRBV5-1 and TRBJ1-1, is KAGVTQTPRYLIKTRGQQVTLSCSPISGHRSVSWYQQTPGQGLQFLFEYFSETQRNKGNFPGRFSGRQFSNSRSEMNVSTLELGDSALYLCASSSAGQLNTEAFFGQGTRLTVV.

The CDR3, as DNA: TGCGCCAGCAGCTTGGGGCTACAGGGGATGGCGTATAATTCACCCCTCCACTTT. Its protein is CASSLGLQGMAYNSPLHF. The chain joins TRBV5-1 to TRBJ1-6; 7 nucleotides line up with TRBD1. The CDR3 loop spans 18 amino acids. Trimming took 0 bases from V and 4 from J; bases not matched to a gene: 10. Germline loops: CDR1 SGHRS, CDR2 YFSETQ. Full variable domain (outside the CDR3, taken from reference TRBV5-1 and TRBJ1-6): KAGVTQTPRYLIKTRGQQVTLSCSPISGHRSVSWYQQTPGQGLQFLFEYFSETQRNKGNFPGRFSGRQFSNSRSEMNVSTLELGDSALYLCASSLGLQGMAYNSPLHFGNGTRLTVT.

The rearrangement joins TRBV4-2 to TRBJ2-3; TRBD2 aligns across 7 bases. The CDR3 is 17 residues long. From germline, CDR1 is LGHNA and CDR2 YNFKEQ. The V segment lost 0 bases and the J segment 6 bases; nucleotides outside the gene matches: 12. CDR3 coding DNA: TGTGCCAGCAGCCAAGAATGGCTAGCGGTCGTTGTGGATACGCAGTATTTT. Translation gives CASSQEWLAVVVDTQYF.

The chain's CDR3 is CASSGSRGLSSYEQYF. DNA for the CDR3: TGTGCCAGCAGCGGCAGCAGGGGGCTCAGCTCCTACGAGCAGTACTTC. The chain has TRBV5-4 and TRBJ2-7; 8 bases fit TRBD1. V dropped 4 bases and J dropped 0; count of bases not matched to a gene: 9. From germline, CDR1 is SGHNT and CDR2 YYREEE (reference sequence). This CDR3 comprises 16 residues.

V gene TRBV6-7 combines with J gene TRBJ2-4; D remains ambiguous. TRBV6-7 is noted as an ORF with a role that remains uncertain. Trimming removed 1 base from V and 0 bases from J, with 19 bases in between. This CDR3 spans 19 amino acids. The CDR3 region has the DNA TGTGCCAGCAGTTACTTCAACGTCGTCCCCGGCCTAGCCAAAAACATTCAGTACTTC. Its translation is CASSYFNVVPGLAKNIQYF.

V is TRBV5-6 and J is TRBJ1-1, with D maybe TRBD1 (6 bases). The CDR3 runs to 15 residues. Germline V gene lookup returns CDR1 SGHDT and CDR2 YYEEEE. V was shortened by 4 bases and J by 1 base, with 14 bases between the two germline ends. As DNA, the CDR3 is TGTGCCAGCAGCAGGTGGACAGTCGGGAACACTGAAGCTTTCTTT. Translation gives CASSRWTVGNTEAFF.

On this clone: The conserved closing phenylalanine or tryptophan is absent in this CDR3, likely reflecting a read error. The chain's CDR3 is CASSLDRVETEAFL. Here the CDR3 DNA reads TGTGCCAGCAGTCTCGACAGGGTGGAAACTGAAGCTTTCCTT. The chain combines TRBV2 with TRBJ1-1; TRBD1 aligns across 7 bases. The CDR3 contains 14 residues. Trimming removed 5 bases from V and 5 bases from J; junction bases left unmatched: 8. Germline CDR1 is SNHLY and CDR2 is FYNNEI.

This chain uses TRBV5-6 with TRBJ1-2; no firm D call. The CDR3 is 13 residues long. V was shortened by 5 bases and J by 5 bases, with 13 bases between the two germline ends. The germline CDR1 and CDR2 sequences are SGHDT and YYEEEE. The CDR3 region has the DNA TGTGCCAGCAGTCGTCGGGCCGTTTATGGCTACACCTTC. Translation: CASSRRAVYGYTF.

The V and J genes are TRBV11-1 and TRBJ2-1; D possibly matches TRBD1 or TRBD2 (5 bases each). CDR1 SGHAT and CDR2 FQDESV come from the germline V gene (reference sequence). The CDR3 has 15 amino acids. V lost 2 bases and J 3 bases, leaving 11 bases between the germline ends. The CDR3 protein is CASSLSGAIYNEQFF. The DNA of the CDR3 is TGTGCCAGCAGCTTATCCGGGGCTATCTACAATGAGCAGTTCTTC.

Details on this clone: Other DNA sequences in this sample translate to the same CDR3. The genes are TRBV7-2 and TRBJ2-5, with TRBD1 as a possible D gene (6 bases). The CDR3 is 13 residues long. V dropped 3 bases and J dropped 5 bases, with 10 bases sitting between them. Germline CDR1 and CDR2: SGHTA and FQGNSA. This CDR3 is CASSFNRAETQYF. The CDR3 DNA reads TGTGCCAGCAGCTTTAACAGGGCGGAGACCCAGTACTTC.

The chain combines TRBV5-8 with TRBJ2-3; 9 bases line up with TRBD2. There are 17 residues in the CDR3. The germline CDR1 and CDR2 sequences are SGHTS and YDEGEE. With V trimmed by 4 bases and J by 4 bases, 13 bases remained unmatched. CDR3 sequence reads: CASSRRVLAGGADTQYF. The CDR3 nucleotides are TGTGCCAGCAGCCGGAGGGTTTTGGCGGGAGGGGCAGATACGCAGTATTTT.

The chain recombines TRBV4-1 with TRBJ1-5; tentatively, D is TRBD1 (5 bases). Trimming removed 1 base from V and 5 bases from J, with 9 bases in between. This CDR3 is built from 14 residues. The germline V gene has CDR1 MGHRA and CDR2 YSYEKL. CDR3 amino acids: CASSQGSRDQPQHF. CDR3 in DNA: TGCGCCAGCAGCCAAGGTTCCAGGGATCAGCCCCAGCATTTT.

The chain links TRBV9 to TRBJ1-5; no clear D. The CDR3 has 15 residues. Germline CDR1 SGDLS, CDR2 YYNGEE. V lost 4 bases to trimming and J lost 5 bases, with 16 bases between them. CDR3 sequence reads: CASSFSPASDQPQHF. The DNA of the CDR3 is TGTGCCAGCAGCTTCAGCCCCGCTTCGGATCAGCCCCAGCATTTT.

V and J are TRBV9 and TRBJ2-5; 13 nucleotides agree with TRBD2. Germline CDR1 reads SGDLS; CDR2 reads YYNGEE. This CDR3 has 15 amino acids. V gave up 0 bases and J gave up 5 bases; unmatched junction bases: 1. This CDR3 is CASSVGLAGGETQYF. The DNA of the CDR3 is TGTGCCAGCAGCGTAGGACTAGCGGGAGGTGAGACCCAGTACTTC.

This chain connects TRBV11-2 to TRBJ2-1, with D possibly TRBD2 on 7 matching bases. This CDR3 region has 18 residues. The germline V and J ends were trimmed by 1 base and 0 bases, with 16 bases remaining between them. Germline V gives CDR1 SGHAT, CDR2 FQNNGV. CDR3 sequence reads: CASSLGARRGGSYNEQFF. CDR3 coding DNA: TGTGCCAGCAGCTTAGGCGCTAGGAGGGGGGGCTCCTACAATGAGCAGTTCTTC. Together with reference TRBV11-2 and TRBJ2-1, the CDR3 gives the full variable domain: EAGVAQSPRYKIIEKRQSVAFWCNPISGHATLYWYQQILGQGPKLLIQFQNNGVVDDSQLPKDRFSAERLKGVDSTLKIQPAKLEDSAVYLCASSLGARRGGSYNEQFFGPGTRLTVL.